This T cell receptor (beta chain) originates from a study of identifying expanded T cells in peripheral blood. General study results and limits: Clone count variance between approximately two-week samples rose with total template count. Technical replicates showed about 1.1 changed clones; approximately 2 weeks roughly 16; four weeks 19.

During the collection period, no donor immune events like infections were recorded. About this clone: The antigen is unknown.

The CDR3 contains 15 residues. Trimming left V 3 bases short and J 5 bases short, with 19 bases between. Germline-derived CDR1 and CDR2 are GTSNPN and SVGIG (reference sequence). Sequencing used immunoSEQ multiplex PCR; TCRdb keeps in-frame clones, though not all of them. The data show approximately 140,000 clones, 86% seen once. The receptor was isolated from a person aged 18 to 70 in good health. The specimen was blood. The chain links TRBV30 to TRBJ1-2, with D perhaps TRBD1 (6 bases). Here the CDR3 DNA reads TGTGCCTGGAGAGCCGGACAGTTAGAAGGGTATGGCTACACCTTC. Its translation: CAWRAGQLEGYGYTF.